This T cell receptor (beta chain) is from a study of cytomegalovirus exposure and HLA in healthy donors. Germline CDR1 and CDR2: SEHNR and FQNEAQ (reference sequence). Trimming at V came to 6 bases and at J to 7 bases, leaving 10 bases not matched to a gene. This CDR3 has 14 residues. General study findings and limits: For presence/absence analyses, sequencing depth was assumed to be roughly uniform across donors. CMV serostatus was the sole immune exposure information available. In an earlier analysis, in roughly 580 donors, most V segments appeared productive either ~90% or ~30% of the time.

The count of this clone is one. Antigen unknown. PCR employed 60 Vbeta and 13 Jbeta primers. Using immunoSEQ multiplex PCR, the repertoire was profiled, and TCRdb retains in-frame clones only, with some absent. The sample holds some 150,000 clones, about two thirds seen once. What was sequenced was PBMCs. The TCR comes from a middle-aged woman in good health and CMV-seronegative. V and J are TRBV7-9 and TRBJ1-2, with TRBD1 identical over 8 bases. This CDR3 is CASSWDRQGGGYTF. CDR3 DNA sequence: TGTGCCAGCAGTTGGGACAGGCAAGGGGGTGGCTACACCTTC.